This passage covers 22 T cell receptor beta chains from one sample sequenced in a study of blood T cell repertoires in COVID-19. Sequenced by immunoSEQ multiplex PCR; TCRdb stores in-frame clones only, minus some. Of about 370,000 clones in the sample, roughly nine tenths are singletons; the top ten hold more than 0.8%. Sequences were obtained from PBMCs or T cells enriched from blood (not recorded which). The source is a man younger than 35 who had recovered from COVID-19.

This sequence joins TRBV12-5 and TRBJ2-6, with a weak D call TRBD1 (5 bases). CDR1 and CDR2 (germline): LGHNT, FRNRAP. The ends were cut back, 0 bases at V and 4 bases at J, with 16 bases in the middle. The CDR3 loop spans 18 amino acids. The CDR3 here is CASGLVTGKTPGANVLTF. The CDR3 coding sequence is TGTGCTAGTGGTTTGGTTACAGGAAAAACTCCCGGGGCCAACGTCCTGACTTTC.

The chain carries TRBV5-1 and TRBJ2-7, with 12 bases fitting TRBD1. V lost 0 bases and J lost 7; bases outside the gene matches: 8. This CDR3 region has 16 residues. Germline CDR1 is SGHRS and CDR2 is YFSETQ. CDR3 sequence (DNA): TGCGCCAGCAGCTTGGGTTCGGGACAGGGGGCGAGGGAGCAGTACTTC. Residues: CASSLGSGQGAREQYF.

The CDR3 region is CASSWRPPTLNEKLFF. For the CDR3, the DNA is TGTGCCAGCAGTTGGAGGCCCCCCACCTTAAATGAAAAACTGTTTTTT. This sequence joins TRBV6-5 and TRBJ1-4; D is unresolved. Trimming cost V 4 bases and J 5 bases, with 17 bases left between them. This CDR3 is built from 16 residues. The germline CDR1 and CDR2 sequences are MNHEY and SVGAGI.

The CDR3 region has the DNA TGTGCCAGCAGGACAGGGTCCCGCTTTAGAAATGAGCAGTTCTTC. Its translation is CASRTGSRFRNEQFF. The chain is built from TRBV7-9 and TRBJ2-1; 7 nucleotides agree with TRBD1. V dropped 6 bases and J dropped 7; count of bases not matched to a gene: 12. The CDR3 spans 15 residues. In germline, CDR1 is SEHNR, CDR2 FQNEAQ (reference sequence).

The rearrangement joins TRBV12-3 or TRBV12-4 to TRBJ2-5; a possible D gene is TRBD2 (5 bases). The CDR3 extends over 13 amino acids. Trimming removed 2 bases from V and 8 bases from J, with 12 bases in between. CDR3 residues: CASSLTEALTQYF. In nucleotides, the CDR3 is TGTGCCAGCAGTTTAACGGAGGCCCTCACCCAGTACTTC.

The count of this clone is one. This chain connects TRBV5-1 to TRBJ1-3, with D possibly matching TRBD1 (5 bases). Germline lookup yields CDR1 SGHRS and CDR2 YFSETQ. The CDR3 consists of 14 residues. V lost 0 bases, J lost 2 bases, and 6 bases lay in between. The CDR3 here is CASSLGRAGNTIYF. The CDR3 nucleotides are TGCGCCAGCAGCTTGGGCAGGGCTGGAAACACCATATATTTT.

CDR3 protein: CASSLGTVYTEAFF. CDR3 in DNA: TGTGCCAGCAGTTTGGGGACAGTGTACACTGAAGCTTTCTTT. The chain recombines TRBV28 with TRBJ1-1; 7 bases are a match to TRBD1. V dropped 3 bases and J dropped 3; count of bases not matched to a gene: 4. Germline V lookup: CDR1 MDHEN, CDR2 SYDVKM. The CDR3 is made up of 14 amino acids.

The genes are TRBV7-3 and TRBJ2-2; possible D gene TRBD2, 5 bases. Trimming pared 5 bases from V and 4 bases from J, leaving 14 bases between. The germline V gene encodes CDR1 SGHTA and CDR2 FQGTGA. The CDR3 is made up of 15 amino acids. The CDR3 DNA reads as TGTGCCAGCAGCATCACTAGGATTGGCACCGGGGAGCTGTTTTTT. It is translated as CASSITRIGTGELFF.

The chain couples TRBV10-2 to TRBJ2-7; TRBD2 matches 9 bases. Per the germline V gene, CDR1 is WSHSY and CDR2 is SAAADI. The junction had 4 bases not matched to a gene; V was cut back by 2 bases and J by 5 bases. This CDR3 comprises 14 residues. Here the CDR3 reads CASSEAGGRNEQYF. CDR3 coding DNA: TGCGCCAGCAGTGAGGCGGGGGGGAGGAACGAGCAGTACTTC.

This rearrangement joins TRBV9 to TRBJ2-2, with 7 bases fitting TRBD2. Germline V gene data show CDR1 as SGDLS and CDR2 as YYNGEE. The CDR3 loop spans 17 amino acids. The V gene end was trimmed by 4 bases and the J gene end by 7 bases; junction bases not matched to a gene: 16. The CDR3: CASSPVEWEGLLGELFF. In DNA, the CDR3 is TGTGCCAGCAGCCCCGTCGAGTGGGAGGGCCTACTCGGGGAGCTGTTTTTT.

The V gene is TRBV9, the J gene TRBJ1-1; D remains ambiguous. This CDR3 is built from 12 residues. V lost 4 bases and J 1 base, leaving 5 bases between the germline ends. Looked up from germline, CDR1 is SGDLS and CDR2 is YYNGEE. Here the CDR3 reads CASSSGNTEAFF. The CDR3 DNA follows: TGTGCCAGCAGCTCGGGGAACACTGAAGCTTTCTTT.

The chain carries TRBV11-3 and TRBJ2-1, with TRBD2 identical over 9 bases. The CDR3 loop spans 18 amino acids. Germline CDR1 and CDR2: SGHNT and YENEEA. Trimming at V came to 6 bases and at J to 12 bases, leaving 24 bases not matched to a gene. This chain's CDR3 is CASSPGGGLASGMSWQFF. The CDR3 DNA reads TGTGCCAGCAGTCCGGGCGGGGGTTTGGCTAGCGGGATGTCGTGGCAGTTCTTC.

In nucleotides, the CDR3 is TGTGCCACTCGCGGGAGGGACTCCTACGAGCAGTACTTC. The encoded protein is CATRGRDSYEQYF. This rearrangement joins TRBV10-3 to TRBJ2-7; 9 bases are shared with TRBD2. After removal of 10 bases from V and 0 bases from J, the junction contained 4 bases not matched to a gene. The CDR3 consists of 13 residues. CDR1 and CDR2 (germline): ENHRY, SYGVKD.

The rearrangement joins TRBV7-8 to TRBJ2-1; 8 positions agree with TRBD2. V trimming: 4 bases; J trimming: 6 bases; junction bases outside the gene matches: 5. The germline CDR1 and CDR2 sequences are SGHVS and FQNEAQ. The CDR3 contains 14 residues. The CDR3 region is CASSWGLEGNEQFF. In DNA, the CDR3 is TGTGCCAGCAGCTGGGGACTAGAAGGCAATGAGCAGTTCTTC.

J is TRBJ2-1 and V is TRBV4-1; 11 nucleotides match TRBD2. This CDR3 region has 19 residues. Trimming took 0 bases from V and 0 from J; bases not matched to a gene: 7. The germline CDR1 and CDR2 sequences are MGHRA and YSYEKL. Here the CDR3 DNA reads TGCGCCAGCAGCCAAGATTGGACTAGCGGGCTTAGCTCCTACAATGAGCAGTTCTTC. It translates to CASSQDWTSGLSSYNEQFF.

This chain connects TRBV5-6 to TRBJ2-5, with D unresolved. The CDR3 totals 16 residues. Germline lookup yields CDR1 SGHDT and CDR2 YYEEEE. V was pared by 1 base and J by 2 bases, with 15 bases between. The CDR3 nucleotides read TGTGCCAGCAGCTTGATGTCCACGAACTCTCAAGAGACCCAGTACTTC. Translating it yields CASSLMSTNSQETQYF.

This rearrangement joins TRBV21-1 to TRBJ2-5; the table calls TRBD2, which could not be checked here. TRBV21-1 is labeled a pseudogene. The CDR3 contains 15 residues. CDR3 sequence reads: CASSGAAGIQETQYF. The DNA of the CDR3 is TGTGCCAGCAGCGGGGCGGCGGGGATACAAGAGACCCAGTACTTC.

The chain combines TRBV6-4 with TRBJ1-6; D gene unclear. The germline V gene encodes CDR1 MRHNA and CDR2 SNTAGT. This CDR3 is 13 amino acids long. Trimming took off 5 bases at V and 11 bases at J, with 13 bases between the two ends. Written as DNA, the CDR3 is TGTGCCAGCAGTATGGTTTCGGAGGCACCCCTCCACTTT. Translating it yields CASSMVSEAPLHF.

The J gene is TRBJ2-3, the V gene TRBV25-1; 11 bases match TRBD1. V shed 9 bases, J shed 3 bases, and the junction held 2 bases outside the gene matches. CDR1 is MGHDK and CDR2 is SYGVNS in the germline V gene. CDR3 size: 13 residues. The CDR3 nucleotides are TGTGCCAGTGGGACAGGGGGGACAGATACGCAGTATTTT. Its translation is CASGTGGTDTQYF.

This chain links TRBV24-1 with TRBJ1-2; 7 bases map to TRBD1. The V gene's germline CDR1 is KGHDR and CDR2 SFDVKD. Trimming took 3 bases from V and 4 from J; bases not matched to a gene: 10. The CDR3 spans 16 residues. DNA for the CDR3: TGTGCCACCAGTGATGCTGGGACAGCGAATACCTATGGCTACACCTTC. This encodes CATSDAGTANTYGYTF.

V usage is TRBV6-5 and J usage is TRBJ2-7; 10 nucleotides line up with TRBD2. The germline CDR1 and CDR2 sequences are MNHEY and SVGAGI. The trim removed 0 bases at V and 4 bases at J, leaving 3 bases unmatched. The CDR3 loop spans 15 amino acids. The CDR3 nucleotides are TGTGCCAGCAGTTACTCGATAGCGGGAGGTTACGAGCAGTACTTC. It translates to CASSYSIAGGYEQYF.

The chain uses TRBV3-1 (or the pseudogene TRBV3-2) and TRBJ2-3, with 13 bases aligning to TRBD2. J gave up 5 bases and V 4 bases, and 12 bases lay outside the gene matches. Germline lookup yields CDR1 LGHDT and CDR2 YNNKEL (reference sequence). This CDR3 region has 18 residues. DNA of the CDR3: TGTGCCAGCAGCCCCCCAAGGTCACTAGCGGGGGGGCAAGATACGCAGTATTTT. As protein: CASSPPRSLAGGQDTQYF.